Here is one TCR beta chain with its context. The specificity of this receptor is unknown. Base qualities were left out, and no much larger clone turns up one base away. This sample is part of a study of tumor-infiltrating lymphocytes in localized non-small cell lung cancer (dated by TCRdb to the early 2020s). With respect to the entire study: The cohort covered several histologies, both smokers and never-smokers, and patients whose samples were collected after neoadjuvant chemotherapy. TCR sequencing was one of several integrated assays, alongside flow cytometry, multiplex immunofluorescence, RNA-seq, exome sequencing and proteomics, applied to the same patients. In total, the ICON cohort was made up of under 180 surgical patients who had localized non-small cell lung cancer and whose tumors were resected. A total of around 50 patients were included in the paired tumor versus uninvolved lung comparison of immunoSEQ T-cell fraction. Each patient provided resected tumor tissue plus uninvolved lung tissue from the same patient, with the uninvolved lung tissue described as non-adjacent to the tumor.

From cysteine to phenylalanine, the CDR3 is 15 amino acids long. Only the CDR3 portion is preserved as DNA: 45 bases, with reading frame beginning at the first base. V is cut by 4 bases and J by 4 bases, and the space between the germline ends is 16 bases. The germline V gene supplies CDR1 MDHEN and CDR2 SYDVKM. The T-cell fraction in tumor and uninvolved lung tissue was obtained from TCR sequencing using the immunoSEQ assay. The paper's processing steps were these. For survival analysis, patients were divided into high (upper tertile) and low (lower two tertiles) T-cell fraction groups, which were compared by log-rank test. A signed-rank test was used to test paired tumor versus uninvolved lung differences in T-cell fraction. Imported from immuneACCESS, the table was reduced by TCRdb to in-frame sequences with V and J called. These copies leave out some clones; in studies compared against another copy, an unresolved V gene accounts for under half, and the cause of the remainder is not known. The V and J calls and clone size were taken over from that table, and D and trimming were inferred from the DNA. Across this sample there are 11,000 to 15,000 clones, with less than 75% seen only once. The ten largest clones take up more than 20% of the sample.

Beyond this particular receptor, the publication reports: Assay coverage differed among patients according to how much tissue was available, so only a subset of the cohort had TCR sequencing. The TCR-derived T-cell fraction showed no difference between the flow cytometry-defined immunotypes IM1 (good prognosis) and IM2 (poor prognosis). In line with immunofluorescence CD3 counts, TCRbeta sequencing supported higher T cell infiltration in tumors compared with uninvolved lung tissue. Because different pieces of the same tissue were used for different assays, technical variation could not be separated from intratumor heterogeneity.

The first patient joined ICON in early 2016, and enrollment wrapped up when the last patient was enrolled in the second half of 2018. From a subcohort of some 76 patients, fresh tumor and matched uninvolved tissue were collected for in-depth immune analyses, including TCR sequencing. DNA for TCR sequencing was isolated from bulk tissue, and no cell sorting was done. The specimen was uninvolved lung tissue not adjacent to the tumor. The rearranged chain carries TRBV28 and TRBJ1-2; 6 matching bases give a weak D call of TRBD1. This sequence was found in a human donor with non-small cell lung cancer. For the CDR3, the sequence is CASSSPGQGIYGYTF. The nucleotide sequence reads TGTGCCAGCAGTTCCCCGGGACAAGGGATCTATGGCTACACCTTC.